The clone carrying this TCR beta chain was observed many times. What it binds is not known. These data come from a study of T cells in Graves' hyperthyroidism and ophthalmopathy. Regarding the study as a whole: A 13 V-J model separated ophthalmopathy from stable hyperthyroidism.

RNA transcripts served as the template for amplifying TCR beta CDR3 regions. HTBI primers were employed in a first-round RT-PCR of the TCR CDR3. TCRdb independently ran MiXCR on the multiplex PCR reads; one entry per CDR3 protein. The sample records around 370,000 distinct CDR3 sequences, less than 20% being singletons. The CDR3 length is 16 residues. CDR1 and CDR2 (germline): SGHVS, FQNEAQ. With V trimmed by 5 bases and J by 2 bases, 8 bases remained unmatched. This sequence joins TRBV7-8 and TRBJ2-3; TRBD2 matches 9 bases. What was sequenced was blood. The clonotype was recovered from a man aged 18 to 29 with Graves' ophthalmopathy. The CDR3, as DNA: TGTGCCAGCAGCCCCAGGACTAGCGCCAACACAGATACGCAGTATTTT. As protein: CASSPRTSANTDTQYF.